This T cell receptor (beta chain) comes out of a study of identical twins (TCRdb year 2016). Regarding the research as a whole: To test whether fetal clonotypes persist, this study deep-sequenced TCR alpha and beta repertoires from monozygotic twins, from unrelated adults of various ages, and from cord blood. To rule out contamination, replicate twin experiments were performed at different times with different library preparation protocols. What the study reported, not specific to this receptor: Compared with coincidental sharing between unrelated individuals, an excess of low generation-probability sequences was observed among out-of-frame TCR alpha sequences shared between twins. The excess sharing between twins in beta out-of-frame sequences was weaker because fewer shared sequences reduced the signal-to-noise ratio. Invariant T cells such as MAIT and iNKT could partly confound zero-insertion analyses, though diverse VJ usage argued against this for most clonotypes. Because the same donors could not be followed over many years, conclusions were based on cross-sectional statistical analysis. Fewer insertions were carried by abundant cord blood beta clonotypes, a similar but weaker trend appeared in young adult naive repertoires, and no such trend appeared in memory repertoires. In monozygotic twins, recombination models systematically underestimated out-of-frame TCR alpha sharing, but the models matched the sharing seen between unrelated individuals.

Concerning this clonotype itself: Its antigen remains unidentified. Base qualities are not at hand, and no much larger clone is one base apart.

Library preparation employed 5' RACE. Sequencing was carried out with an Illumina HiSeq 2000. Template switching added a universal primer binding site, and the final cDNA carried a unique molecular identifier that allowed TCR cDNA molecules to be counted accurately. First-strand cDNA for TCR alpha and beta chains was synthesized from specific primers in the conserved constant-segment region. To control for contamination, every cDNA library carried two barcodes: a SMART-Mk sample barcode plus Illumina barcodes. TruSeq adapter sequences along with Illumina sample barcodes were introduced in two successive PCR steps. The Illumina HiSeq platform was used with custom primers to sequence TCR alpha and beta cDNA libraries. Regarding the original processing steps: Unique molecular identifiers were extracted from raw reads with MiGEC, and CDR3 positions were determined with MiXCR. Recombination models were inferred per individual with the repgenHMM and IGoR tools using an EM algorithm. Shared clonotypes were analyzed with the tcR package in R, and sharing was normalized by the product of cloneset sizes. To study raw recombination free of thymic and clonal selection effects, out-of-frame nonproductive sequences were analyzed. TCRdb handled the public reads itself, with Q25 trimming in fastp and clone calling in MiXCR, and kept productive beta chains. Records with the same CDR3 protein are collapsed into one entry carrying the most frequent genes and DNA. None of the V and J calls come from the authors' own analysis; TCRdb made them. This sample comprises roughly 1.6 million distinct CDR3 sequences, about 32% of them detected only once. Of the sample, approximately 0.25% is held by the ten largest clones.

Reading from cysteine to phenylalanine, the CDR3 counts 15 amino acids. The only DNA kept is the CDR3, 45 bases in frame from the first base. After removal of 5 bases from V and 4 bases from J, the junction retains 7 bases not matched to a gene. CDR1 and CDR2, per the germline V gene, are SGHTA and FQGNSA. All donors were healthy Caucasians. This receptor was obtained from a newborn girl in good health. The chain couples TRBV7-2 to TRBJ2-1; the central 8 bases match TRBD2. The source material was cord blood. The CDR3 protein sequence reads: CASSHGRGVYNEQFF. The DNA reads TGTGCCAGCAGCCACGGGCGGGGGGTGTACAATGAGCAGTTCTTC.